This TCR beta chain is drawn from a study of control samples from healthy donors and cancer patients (dated by TCRdb to the early 2020s). Worth noting for this clone: Its binding antigen is unknown. Base qualities were left out, and no much larger clone turns up one base away.

Receptor libraries were prepared by the immunoSEQ multiplex PCR assay. TCRdb mirrors the immuneACCESS table, restricted to in-frame sequences. Some clones are absent from its copies; in checked studies, under half trace to an unresolved V gene, and the reason for the others is unknown. Within this sample are 150,000 or so clones, with approximately 93% of them counted one time only. The top ten hold about 5.6% of the sample. Sequences SQVTM (CDR1) and ANQGSEA (CDR2) are obtained from the germline V gene. V has 7 bases trimmed and J has 3 bases trimmed; junction bases matching no gene number 7. CDR3 length: 15 amino acids, cysteine to phenylalanine. CDR3 DNA only is kept here, 45 bases in frame from base 1.

The sample comprised blood. Here the chain combines TRBV29-1 and TRBJ1-4, and 11 junction bases match TRBD1. This sequence was found in a man between 35 and 55 years old in good health. The sequenced DNA: TGCAGCGCCCTCGGACAGGGGGCCTCTAATGAAAAACTGTTTTTT. Its translation reads: CSALGQGASNEKLFF.